Shown below are 18 T cell receptor beta chains from a single sample sequenced in a study of Graves' ophthalmopathy and Graves' hyperthyroidism. From RNA, the CDR3 regions of TCR beta chains were amplified and sequenced. RT-PCR was first run with HTBI primers, then multiplex PCR in a second round. One entry per CDR3 protein, called by TCRdb with MiXCR from the multiplex PCR reads. The sample includes over 500,000 distinct CDR3 sequences, approximately 21% of them seen just once. The sample comprised peripheral blood. All receptors come from a woman younger than 30 with stable Graves' hyperthyroidism. Some clones in this sample may be carry-over from other donors' samples.

In this sample, this clonotype turned up many times. This rearrangement joins TRBV29-1 to TRBJ1-1, with 7 bases fitting TRBD1. CDR1 and CDR2 from the germline V gene are SQVTM and ANQGSEA. Trimming took 6 bases from V and 1 from J; bases not matched to a gene: 5. CDR3 length: 13 amino acids. The CDR3 loop reads CSVRQGQNTEAFF. In DNA form, the CDR3 reads TGCAGCGTCAGACAGGGTCAGAACACTGAAGCTTTCTTT. Full variable domain (missing parts from reference TRBV29-1 and TRBJ1-1): SAVISQKPSRDICQRGTSLTIQCQVDSQVTMMFWYRQQPGQSLTLIATANQGSEATYESGFVIDKFPISRPNLTFSTLTVSNMSPEDSSIYLCSVRQGQNTEAFFGQGTRLTVV.

This chain joins TRBV6-1 and TRBJ1-2, with TRBD1 matching 10 bases. V gave up 4 bases and J gave up 4 bases; unmatched junction bases: 12. The length of the CDR3 is 17 residues. The germline CDR1 and CDR2 sequences are MNHNS and SASEGT. CDR3 residues: CASSVGGQGRNLYGYTF. The CDR3 nucleotides are TGTGCCAGCAGTGTCGGGGGACAGGGGAGGAATCTCTATGGCTACACCTTC.

The chain's CDR3 is CASSLDDRGRRTQYF. The CDR3 DNA is TGTGCCAGCAGTTTAGACGACAGGGGGCGGAGGACCCAGTACTTC. This sequence joins TRBV12-3 or TRBV12-4 and TRBJ2-5; 10 positions match TRBD1. J lost 7 bases, V lost 1 base, and 6 bases had no gene match. The CDR3 totals 15 residues.

In its sample, this clonotype was seen many times. The J gene is TRBJ2-5, the V gene TRBV19; no clear D. CDR1 is LNHDA, CDR2 SQIVND, per germline (reference sequence). Trimming removed 1 base from V and 5 bases from J, with 17 bases in between. This CDR3 spans 16 amino acids. CDR3 in amino acids: CASSIGGRGRGETQYF. For the CDR3, the DNA is TGTGCCAGTAGTATAGGGGGTAGAGGTCGTGGGGAGACCCAGTACTTC.

V gene TRBV12-3 or TRBV12-4 combines with J gene TRBJ1-1; no firm D call. V was pared by 6 bases and J by 6 bases, with 11 bases between. The CDR3 covers 12 residues. The CDR3 loop is CASRSAGAEAFF. The CDR3 DNA is TGTGCCAGCAGGTCTGCCGGCGCTGAAGCTTTCTTT.

The chain is built from TRBV28 and TRBJ2-7, with a weak D call TRBD1 (6 bases). Trimming left V 6 bases short and J 12 bases short, with 27 bases between. The CDR3 sequence is 15 residues long. Germline-derived CDR1 and CDR2 are MDHEN and SYDVKM. CDR3 region: CASSRYRDKELVLYF. CDR3 nucleotides: TGTGCCAGCAGCCGCTACCGGGACAAGGAGCTCGTGCTGTACTTC.

For this clonotype: Given a much more abundant clone one base away, this may be a read error. The genes are TRBV7-2 and TRBJ2-5; D is uncertain. Germline V gene sequence: CDR1 SGHTA, CDR2 FQGNSA. The length of the CDR3 is 14 residues. Trimming removed 2 bases at V and 4 bases at J, with 11 bases between. The CDR3: CASSLSPPGETQYF. The CDR3 nucleotides read TGTGCCAGCAGCTTATCCCCTCCAGGAGAGACCCAGTACTTC. Based on the CDR3 plus reference TRBV7-2 and TRBJ2-5, the full variable domain is GAGVSQSPSNKVTEKGKDVELRCDPISGHTALYWYRQSLGQGLEFLIYFQGNSAPDKSGLPSDRFSAERTGGSVSTLTIQRTQQEDSAVYLCASSLSPPGETQYFGPGTRLLVL.

The chain uses TRBV12-3 or TRBV12-4 and TRBJ2-7; D is undetermined. Trimming removed 6 bases at V and 9 bases at J, with 15 bases between. The CDR3 is 12 residues long. The CDR3: CASSPTFSGQYF. The DNA for the CDR3 is TGTGCCAGCAGCCCGACATTTTCCGGGCAGTACTTC.

This clonotype was seen a handful of times. The chain combines TRBV27 with TRBJ1-2, with 8 bases matching TRBD1. Germline V gene lookup returns CDR1 MNHEY and CDR2 SMNVEV (reference sequence). Germline trimming cut 5 bases from V and 7 bases from J; bases unmatched to any gene: 12. The CDR3 has 15 residues. The CDR3 is CASSTLDRVDSGYTF. As DNA, the CDR3 is TGTGCCAGCAGTACCTTGGACAGGGTTGATAGTGGCTACACCTTC.

This chain uses TRBV2 with TRBJ2-7; D possibly corresponds to TRBD1 (5 bases). CDR3 length equals 13 residues. The V gene lost 10 bases and the J gene lost 3 bases, with 16 bases spanning the gap. Germline V lookup: CDR1 SNHLY, CDR2 FYNNEI. The CDR3 sequence: CAISAQEYYEQYF. CDR3 sequence (DNA): TGTGCCATCTCCGCACAGGAATACTACGAGCAGTACTTC.

In its sample, this clonotype was seen many times. V and J are TRBV12-3 or TRBV12-4 and TRBJ1-1; tentatively, D is TRBD1 (5 bases). V lost 7 bases and J lost 1, with 10 bases in between. The CDR3 length is 13 residues. The CDR3 DNA reads TGTGCCAGCAACAAACAGGCGAACACTGAAGCTTTCTTT. It codes for CASNKQANTEAFF.

This clonotype was seen many times. V and J are TRBV5-1 and TRBJ2-7; 9 bases match TRBD2. Germline CDR1 reads SGHRS; CDR2 reads YFSETQ. This CDR3 contains 17 residues. V lost 4 bases to trimming and J lost 2 bases; unmatched junction nucleotides: 13. CDR3 coding DNA: TGCGCCAGCAGCCCTGACCAACTAGCGGGTGGACCCTACGAGCAGTACTTC. The encoded protein is CASSPDQLAGGPYEQYF.

Of note for this clonotype: This sequence may be a read error, since a much larger clone differs from it by one base. The rearrangement links TRBV28 to TRBJ1-2, with TRBD1 matching over 8 bases. CDR1 MDHEN and CDR2 SYDVKM come from the germline V gene. The CDR3 extends over 15 amino acids. The CDR3 DNA is TGTGCCAGCACTTTATTTGACAGGGGCTCCCATGGCTACACCTTC. Its translation: CASTLFDRGSHGYTF.

This chain uses TRBV30 with TRBJ1-1; the match to TRBD1 covers 7 bases. The CDR3 length is 13 residues. From germline, CDR1 is GTSNPN and CDR2 SVGIG (reference sequence). V dropped 6 bases and J dropped 0; count of bases not matched to a gene: 4. Here the CDR3 reads CACSGQVNTEAFF. DNA of the CDR3: TGTGCCTGCTCTGGACAGGTGAACACTGAAGCTTTCTTT.

This clonotype has only a few counts. The V call is TRBV4-1, the J call TRBJ2-7; D ambiguous. Trimming pared 0 bases from V and 3 bases from J, leaving 6 bases between. The length of the CDR3 is 13 residues. Per germline, CDR1 MGHRA and CDR2 YSYEKL. The CDR3 here is CASSQEAVYEQYF. CDR3 sequence (DNA): TGCGCCAGCAGCCAAGAGGCAGTCTACGAGCAGTACTTC.

This clonotype was found many times. This chain uses TRBV28 with TRBJ2-7, with D possibly matching TRBD2 (7 bases). V was cut by 5 bases and J by 6 bases, with 20 bases left in between. Germline V gene sequence: CDR1 MDHEN, CDR2 SYDVKM. CDR3 length equals 15 residues. The CDR3 loop reads CASSRGASGSLEQYF. For the CDR3, the DNA is TGTGCCAGCAGTCGGGGGGCTAGCGGCAGCCTCGAGCAGTACTTC.

This clonotype was observed at least ten times. The chain carries TRBV5-1 and TRBJ1-2; 8 bases are shared with TRBD1. The CDR3 totals 14 residues. Germline V gene sequence: CDR1 SGHRS, CDR2 YFSETQ. J lost 8 bases, V lost 0 bases, and 6 bases had no gene match. In nucleotides, the CDR3 is TGCGCCAGCAGCTTGGCCGGACAGGGCCGCGGCTACACCTTC. It encodes CASSLAGQGRGYTF.

The chain combines TRBV18 with TRBJ2-7, with 10 nucleotides matching TRBD2. With 2 bases clipped from V and 2 bases from J, the junction kept 3 bases outside the gene matches. Germline loops: CDR1 KGHSH, CDR2 LQKENI. The CDR3 is made up of 15 amino acids. CDR3 loop: CASSPTSGAAYEQYF. The CDR3 bases are TGTGCCAGCTCACCAACTAGCGGGGCTGCCTACGAGCAGTACTTC. Using reference TRBV18 and TRBJ2-7 for the parts outside the CDR3, the full variable domain is NAGVMQNPRHLVRRRGQEARLRCSPMKGHSHVYWYRQLPEEGLKFMVYLQKENIIDESGMPKERFSAEFPKEGPSILRIQQVVRGDSAAYFCASSPTSGAAYEQYFGPGTRLTVT.